This paragraph reports one T cell receptor (beta chain). Its matching antigen is unknown. TCRdb's table, derived via immunoSEQ multiplex PCR, lists solely in-frame clones and lacks some. The data hold 2.3 million or so clones, with 85% to 95% observed a single time. This sample was included in a study of shared clonotypes between healthy human individuals. Study-level points and caveats: Only blood samples were collected, and tissue repertoires likely differ. Compared with clonotypes that all four donors shared, non-shared clonotypes had lower generation probabilities. What naive subsets generally showed was a larger estimated richness than memory subsets showed.

The material sequenced was naive CD4+ T cells from PBMCs. Subset meaning: CD45RA+ positively selected. This clonotype originated in a man younger than 30 in good health. Some clones in this sample may be carry-over from other donors' samples.

The CDR3 loop is CASSLWGLAGRADTQYF. CDR3 DNA: TGTGCCAGCAGTTTATGGGGTCTAGCGGGGAGGGCAGATACGCAGTATTTT. V gene TRBV28 combines with J gene TRBJ2-3; 9 bases align to TRBD2. The CDR3 has 17 amino acids. The germline V gene encodes CDR1 MDHEN and CDR2 SYDVKM. J lost 4 bases, V lost 0 bases, and 8 bases had no gene match.